Sequencing of this TCR beta chain was carried out in a study of CD8 T cells in ankylosing spondylitis listed by TCRdb under 2017. Notes on the research overall: To find TCR variants linked to disease, the study profiled T cell receptor beta repertoires in ankylosing spondylitis patients and healthy donors. Samples of peripheral blood were taken, and for ankylosing spondylitis patients, synovial fluid was collected as well. The full study cohort comprised about 25 ankylosing spondylitis patients and some 100 healthy donors.

This clonotype was recorded many times. Its antigen is still unknown. No much larger clone is present one base from it, and per-base qualities are unavailable. Based on the germline V gene, the CDR1 and CDR2 sequences are ENHRY and SYGVKD. The CDR3 covers 13 residues, taking in both the cysteine and the phenylalanine. The retained sequence is limited to the CDR3, 39 bases, with the frame set at the first base. V is reduced by 5 bases and J by 6 bases, leaving a spacing of 13 bases between them. The run used an Illumina HiSeq 2500. TCR beta libraries were prepared by quantitative 5'-RACE with molecular barcodes. The published analysis was carried out like this. Disease-linked TCR variants were identified with a new computational method built on a probabilistic model of VDJ rearrangement. The public sequencing data were trimmed at Q25 with fastp and processed into clonotypes with MiXCR by TCRdb, which kept only in-frame beta chains. Duplicate CDR3 protein sequences are folded into a single record with the most common DNA and genes. The V and J calls and clone size are TCRdb's, not the authors'. Within this sample are over 100,000 distinct CDR3 sequences, with over 10% of them counted one time only. The ten largest clones add up to roughly 4.5% of the sample.

What the research found in general, with its limitations: The disease-linked clones were reported as significantly enriched in matched synovial fluid samples from ankylosing spondylitis patients. Blood from ankylosing spondylitis patients appeared to be characterized by a TCR beta motif made up of under ten highly homologous amino acid variants. Some motif variants were previously reported in synovial fluid and blood of reactive arthritis patients, suggesting common disease-initiation mechanisms. A CD8+ phenotype was shown by the disease-linked clones, which were found at relatively low frequencies in peripheral blood.

The chain employs TRBV10-3 and TRBJ1-2; a tentative D call is TRBD1 (6 bases match). The TCR sequence derives from a female donor with ankylosing spondylitis or in good health (not recorded which). The specimen sequenced was blood, either unsorted or a sorted T cell fraction (not recorded which). This receptor has the CDR3 CAISYGGADGYTF. In nucleotide form, the sequence is TGTGCCATCAGTTACGGGGGCGCGGATGGCTACACCTTC.